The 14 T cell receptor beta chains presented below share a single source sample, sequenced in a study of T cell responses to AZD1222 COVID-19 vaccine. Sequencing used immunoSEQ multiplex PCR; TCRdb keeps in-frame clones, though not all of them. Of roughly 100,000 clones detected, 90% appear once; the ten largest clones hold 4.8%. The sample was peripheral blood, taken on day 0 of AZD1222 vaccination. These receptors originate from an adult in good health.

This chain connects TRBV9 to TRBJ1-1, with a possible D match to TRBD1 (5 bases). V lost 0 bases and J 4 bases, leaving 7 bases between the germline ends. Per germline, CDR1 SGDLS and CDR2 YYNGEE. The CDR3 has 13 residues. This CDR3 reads CASSVEGRTEAFF. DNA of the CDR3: TGTGCCAGCAGCGTAGAGGGACGCACTGAAGCTTTCTTT. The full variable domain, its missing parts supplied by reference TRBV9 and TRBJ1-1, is DSGVTQTPKHLITATGQRVTLRCSPRSGDLSVYWYQQSLDQGLQFLIQYYNGEERAKGNILERFSAQQFPDLHSELNLSSLELGDSALYFCASSVEGRTEAFFGQGTRLTVV.

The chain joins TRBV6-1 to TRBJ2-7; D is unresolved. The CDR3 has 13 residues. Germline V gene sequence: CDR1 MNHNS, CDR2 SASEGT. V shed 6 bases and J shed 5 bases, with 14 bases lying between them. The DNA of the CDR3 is TGTGCCAGCAGCCAAGGGTTTTTGGACGAGCAGTACTTC. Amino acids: CASSQGFLDEQYF.

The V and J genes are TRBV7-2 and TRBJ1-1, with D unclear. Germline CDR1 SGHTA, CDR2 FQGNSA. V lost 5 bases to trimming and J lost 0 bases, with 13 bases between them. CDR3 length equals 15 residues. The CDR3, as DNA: TGTGCCAGCAGCAAGGGCGGGAGTATGAACACTGAAGCTTTCTTT. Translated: CASSKGGSMNTEAFF.

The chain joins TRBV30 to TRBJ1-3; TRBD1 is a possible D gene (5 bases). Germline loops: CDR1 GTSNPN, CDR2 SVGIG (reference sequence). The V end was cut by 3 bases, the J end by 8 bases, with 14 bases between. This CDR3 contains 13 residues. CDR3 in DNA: TGTGCCTGGAGGGGGCCCGCGCGTGACACCATATATTTT. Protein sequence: CAWRGPARDTIYF.

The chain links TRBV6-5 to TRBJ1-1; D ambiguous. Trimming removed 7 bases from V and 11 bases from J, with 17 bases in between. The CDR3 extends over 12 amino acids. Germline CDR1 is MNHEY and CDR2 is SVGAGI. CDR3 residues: CASTRRPFAAFF. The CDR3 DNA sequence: TGTGCCAGCACTAGACGGCCCTTTGCCGCTTTCTTT.

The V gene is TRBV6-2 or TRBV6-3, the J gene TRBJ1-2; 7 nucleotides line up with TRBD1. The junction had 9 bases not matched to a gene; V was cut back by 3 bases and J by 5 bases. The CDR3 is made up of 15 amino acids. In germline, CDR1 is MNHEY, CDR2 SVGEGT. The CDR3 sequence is CASSYNRGSGYGYTF. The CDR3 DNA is TGTGCCAGCAGTTATAACAGGGGTTCGGGATATGGCTACACCTTC.

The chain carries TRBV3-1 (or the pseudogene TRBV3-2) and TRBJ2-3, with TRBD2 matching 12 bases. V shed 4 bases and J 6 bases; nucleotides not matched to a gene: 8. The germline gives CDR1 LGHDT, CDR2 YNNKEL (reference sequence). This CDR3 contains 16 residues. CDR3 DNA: TGTGCCAGCAGCCCCGGACTAGCGGGGCCATTGGATACGCAGTATTTT. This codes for CASSPGLAGPLDTQYF.

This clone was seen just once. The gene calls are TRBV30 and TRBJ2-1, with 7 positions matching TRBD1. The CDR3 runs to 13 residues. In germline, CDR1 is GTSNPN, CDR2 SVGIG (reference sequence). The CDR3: CASGTVTYNEQFF. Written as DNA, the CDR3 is TGTGCTTCCGGGACAGTCACCTACAATGAGCAGTTCTTC.

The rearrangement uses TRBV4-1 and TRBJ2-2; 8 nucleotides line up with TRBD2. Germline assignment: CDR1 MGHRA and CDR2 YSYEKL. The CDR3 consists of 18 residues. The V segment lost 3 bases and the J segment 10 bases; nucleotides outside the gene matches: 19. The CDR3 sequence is CASSQGGHRGTRYSELFF. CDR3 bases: TGCGCCAGCAGCCAGGGGGGCCACCGGGGGACTAGGTACTCGGAGCTGTTTTTT.

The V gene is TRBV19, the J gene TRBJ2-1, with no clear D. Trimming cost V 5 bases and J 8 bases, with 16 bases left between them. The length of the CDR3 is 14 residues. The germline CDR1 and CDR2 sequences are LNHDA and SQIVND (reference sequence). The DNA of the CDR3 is TGTGCCAGTAGTGCGTACTCGGCTGGGGATGAGCAGTTCTTC. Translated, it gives CASSAYSAGDEQFF.

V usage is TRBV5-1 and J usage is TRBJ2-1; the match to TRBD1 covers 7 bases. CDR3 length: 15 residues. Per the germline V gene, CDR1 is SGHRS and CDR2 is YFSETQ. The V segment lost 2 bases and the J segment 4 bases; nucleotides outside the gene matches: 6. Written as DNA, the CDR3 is TGCGCCAGCAGCTTAGACCCGGGACAGTACAATGAGCAGTTCTTC. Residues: CASSLDPGQYNEQFF.

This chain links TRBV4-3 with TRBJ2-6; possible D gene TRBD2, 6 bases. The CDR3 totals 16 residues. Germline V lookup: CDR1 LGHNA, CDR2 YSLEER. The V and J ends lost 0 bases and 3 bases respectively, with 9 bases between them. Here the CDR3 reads CASSQERGLGANVLTF. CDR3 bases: TGCGCCAGCAGCCAAGAGAGGGGACTTGGGGCCAACGTCCTGACTTTC.

The CDR3 spells CASSQRSAAEQFF. The CDR3 nucleotides are TGTGCCAGCAGCCAAAGGTCCGCTGCTGAGCAGTTCTTC. The V call is TRBV3-1 (or the pseudogene TRBV3-2), the J call TRBJ2-1, with D unclear. V was trimmed by 2 bases and J by 9 bases, leaving 11 bases between them. Germline lookup yields CDR1 LGHDT and CDR2 YNNKEL (reference sequence). CDR3 size: 13 residues.

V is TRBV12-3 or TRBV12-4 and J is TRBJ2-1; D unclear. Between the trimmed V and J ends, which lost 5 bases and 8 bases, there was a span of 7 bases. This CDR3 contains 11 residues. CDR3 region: CASSPIDEQFF. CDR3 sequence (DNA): TGTGCCAGCAGTCCTATCGATGAGCAGTTCTTC.